This T cell receptor beta chain was recovered during a study of T cells in Graves' hyperthyroidism and ophthalmopathy (dated by TCRdb to between 2018 and 2021). Study-wide context: Peripheral blood was sampled at the time of initial diagnosis, prior to any treatment. In addition, the study compared T-cell repertoires in thyroid tissue and in blood from six Graves' hyperthyroidism patients. For training and testing, the 95 to 100 patients in the discovery cohort were randomly divided in a 7:3 ratio. Prospective prediction of ophthalmopathy was tested in an independent validation cohort of approximately 19 hyperthyroidism patients and around 16 patients who later progressed to ophthalmopathy. To identify TCR V-J signatures that set the groups apart, the researchers used a discovery cohort of approximately 98 patients, made up of 43 with Graves' ophthalmopathy and around 58 with stable Graves' hyperthyroidism. TCR Vbeta CDR3 sequencing of 130 to 150 peripheral blood samples (43 ophthalmopathy, 75 hyperthyroidism and 17 progressor patients) is reported in the paper. Once sampling was done, hyperthyroidism patients were given methimazole at a starting dose of 30 mg daily, whereas ophthalmopathy patients were given high-dose intravenous methylprednisolone. The investigation overall reported the following: Most expanded thyroid clonotypes (frequency above 0.001) were also detected in blood, a finding suggesting that blood repertoires may reflect thyroid immune responses. During validation, the model predicted progression to ophthalmopathy a median of around six months ahead of onset, with more than 60% sensitivity and 72% to 80% specificity. No statistical method was used to set the sample size in advance, and investigators knew the group allocation. A model built on a 13 V-J signature distinguished ophthalmopathy from stable hyperthyroidism, reaching around 90% sensitivity and under 84% specificity in cross-validation and 80%/75% in testing.

TCR beta CDR3 regions were amplified from RNA transcripts. The first round of RT-PCR for the TCR CDR3 was performed with the HTBI primer set and the Qiagen OneStep RT-PCR kit. Libraries were constructed in a second round of multiplex PCR, after which size selection and purification were performed. Libraries were sequenced paired-end with 100 bp reads on an Illumina HiSeq2000. As for the authors' bioinformatics: Raw data were processed with SOAPnuke, discarding reads with adapters, uncalled bases, mean Phred below 15, or no exact constant-primer or identifier match. COPE v1.2.5 was used to merge the high-quality paired reads, and each unique nucleotide sequence was defined as a clonotype. MiTCR v1.1 was used to align clonotypes to the IMGT TRBV, TRBD and TRBJ reference segments. Only V-J combinations with frequency above 0.0001, covering approximately 99% of repertoires, were analysed. A TCS score was defined as the ratio of F50 (clonal expansion) to E x V (chaos), with BLOSUM62-based TCRdist applied between CDR3 peptides within each V-J. Welch's t-statistics and random forest reduced several hundred V-J features to 10 to 15, which were used in a naive Bayes classifier (R e1071). TCRdb trimmed the raw reads at Q25, called clones with MiXCR and kept productive beta chains. Entries are consolidated by CDR3 protein sequence, retaining the most common genes and DNA. The V and J calls shown here were made by TCRdb, not taken from the authors' results. Present in this sample are 300,000 to 450,000 distinct CDR3 sequences, approximately 15% of which were seen just once. Of the sample, approximately 9.9% falls within the top ten clones.

About this clonotype: This receptor's antigen is unknown. The input lacks base qualities; no much larger clone sits a single base away.

Graves' hyperthyroidism was defined as stable when no progression to ophthalmopathy occurred over 18 months of follow-up. Hyperthyroidism patients were newly diagnosed, had a disease duration of under 2 months, and were aged 18 to 65 years. The study excluded patients with uncontrolled infections, other autoimmune diseases, pregnancy or lactation. Diagnoses were based on clinical symptoms, serum thyroxine and TRAb, thyroid ultrasound and orbital computed tomography. PBMCs were separated from 7.5 to 10 ml of fresh peripheral blood using Ficoll-Paque density gradient centrifugation. Trizol reagent was used to extract total RNA, and RNA quality was then checked on an Agilent 2100 Bioanalyzer. A distance of 11 bases separates the germline ends of V and J, which lose 4 bases and 5 bases respectively. CDR1 MNHNS and CDR2 SASEGT are derived from the germline V gene. There are 14 amino acids in the CDR3, from cysteine to phenylalanine inclusive. Only CDR3 DNA is held: 42 bases, read in frame from base 1.

This receptor was obtained from a woman aged 60-75 years with Graves' hyperthyroidism. What was sequenced was blood. The sequence joins TRBV6-1 to TRBJ2-2; the D region is possibly TRBD1 or TRBD2, each matching across 5 bases. The base sequence is TGTGCCAGCAGTGCAGACGGGGCGACCGGGGAGCTGTTTTTT. Protein translation: CASSADGATGELFF.